One sample yielded the 32 T cell receptor beta chains listed below, sequenced in a study of blood T cell repertoires in COVID-19. TCRdb keeps only in-frame clones here, not all; method: immunoSEQ multiplex PCR. The table lists approximately 49,000 clones, about 70% of them singletons. The sequencing sample was made of peripheral blood. These receptors all stem from a woman in her 70s with acute or convalescent COVID-19.

The chain recombines TRBV27 with TRBJ1-5; TRBD1 matches at 10 bases. The V gene's germline CDR1 is MNHEY and CDR2 SMNVEV (reference sequence). J gave up 7 bases and V 5 bases, and 8 bases lay outside the gene matches. This CDR3 spans 15 amino acids. As DNA, the CDR3 is TGTGCCAGCAGTCGCACGGGACAGGGGAGACAGCCCCAGCATTTT. It translates to CASSRTGQGRQPQHF.

The rearrangement joins TRBV15 to TRBJ2-2, with 8 bases matching TRBD1. CDR1 and CDR2 from the germline V gene are LNHNV and YYDKDF (reference sequence). The CDR3 covers 16 residues. Germline trimming cut 4 bases from V and 0 bases from J; bases unmatched to any gene: 4. CDR3 nucleotides: TGTGCCACCAGCAATGGACAGGGCGCGAACACCGGGGAGCTGTTTTTT. It codes for CATSNGQGANTGELFF.

Only a few counts were recorded for this clone. V usage is TRBV10-1 and J usage is TRBJ1-1; D perhaps matches TRBD1 (6 bases). The CDR3 consists of 13 residues. V was trimmed by 10 bases and J by 4 bases, leaving 16 bases between them. Per the germline V gene, CDR1 is WNHNN and CDR2 is SYGVQD (reference sequence). For the CDR3, the DNA is TGCGCCAAACGGACAGCTTTAAGCACTGAAGCTTTCTTT. Its translation: CAKRTALSTEAFF.

The V and J genes are TRBV2 and TRBJ1-2; D is possibly TRBD1 (6 bases). There are 15 residues in the CDR3. CDR1 and CDR2 (germline): SNHLY, FYNNEI. V shed 7 bases and J shed 5 bases, with 20 bases lying between them. The CDR3 DNA reads TGTGCCAGCAACCTCGGGGGGGGCGGGGTGTATGGCTACACCTTC. Translation: CASNLGGGGVYGYTF.

The chain is built from TRBV7-2 and TRBJ2-3, with unresolved D. Per the germline V gene, CDR1 is SGHTA and CDR2 is FQGNSA. Trimming took 1 base from V and 5 from J, leaving 4 bases between them. The CDR3 totals 12 residues. In DNA form, the CDR3 reads TGTGCCAGCAGCTTAGTCGGAGATACGCAGTATTTT. The encoded protein is CASSLVGDTQYF.

This sequence joins TRBV2 and TRBJ2-4; D ambiguous. V gave up 4 bases and J gave up 3 bases, with 10 bases separating them. This CDR3 has 14 residues. The germline V gene has CDR1 SNHLY and CDR2 FYNNEI. In DNA, the CDR3 is TGTGCCAGCAGTGTTTTTGGCAGCAAAAACATTCAGTACTTC. Its protein is CASSVFGSKNIQYF.

The chain employs TRBV3-1 (or the pseudogene TRBV3-2) and TRBJ1-1; D is unclear. V lost 2 bases and J lost 6, with 7 bases in between. Per germline, CDR1 LGHDT and CDR2 YNNKEL (reference sequence). This CDR3 region has 12 residues. For the CDR3, the DNA is TGTGCCAGCAGCCAAATCGGGGCTGAAGCTTTCTTT. This sequence encodes CASSQIGAEAFF.

The chain carries TRBV19 and TRBJ2-2; possible D gene TRBD2, 7 bases. This CDR3 has 17 amino acids. V was clipped by 7 bases and J by 7 bases, with 25 bases between them. From germline, CDR1 is LNHDA and CDR2 SQIVND (reference sequence). This CDR3 is CASTPKWRGGRNGELFF. The CDR3, as DNA: TGTGCCAGTACCCCAAAATGGAGGGGGGGCCGTAACGGGGAGCTGTTTTTT.

This clone was detected only a few times. The chain employs TRBV19 and TRBJ1-5; weak D call: TRBD1 (5 bases). The CDR3 covers 14 residues. The germline V and J ends were trimmed by 3 bases and 7 bases, with 13 bases remaining between them. Germline CDR1 reads LNHDA; CDR2 reads SQIVND (reference sequence). CDR3 sequence (DNA): TGTGCCAGTAGTATGCGGGACGGGGAACAGCCCCAGCATTTT. Translating gives CASSMRDGEQPQHF.

The chain employs TRBV10-3 and TRBJ2-7, with TRBD1 identical over 11 bases. Germline V lookup: CDR1 ENHRY, CDR2 SYGVKD. V gave up 5 bases and J gave up 6 bases; unmatched junction bases: 3. The CDR3 runs 13 residues. CDR3 sequence (DNA): TGTGCCATCAGTATTGGGACAGGGGGCGAGCAGTACTTC. As protein: CAISIGTGGEQYF.

This chain joins TRBV28 and TRBJ2-7, with D unclear. V lost 7 bases to trimming and J lost 2 bases, with 15 bases between them. This CDR3 contains 14 residues. Looked up from germline, CDR1 is MDHEN and CDR2 is SYDVKM. The CDR3 sequence: CASNQMATTYEQYF. CDR3 sequence (DNA): TGTGCCAGCAATCAGATGGCAACTACCTACGAGCAGTACTTC.

The gene calls are TRBV3-1 (or the pseudogene TRBV3-2) and TRBJ1-2, with D unresolved. CDR1 and CDR2 (germline): LGHDT, YNNKEL (reference sequence). The V end was cut by 3 bases, the J end by 9 bases, with 11 bases between. The length of the CDR3 is 12 residues. The CDR3 region is CASSQARDSYTF. CDR3 nucleotides: TGTGCCAGCAGCCAGGCGAGGGATAGCTACACCTTC.

The chain carries TRBV28 and TRBJ2-1; 7 bases fit TRBD2. V lost 7 bases to trimming and J lost 9 bases; unmatched junction nucleotides: 12. Germline assignment: CDR1 MDHEN and CDR2 SYDVKM. The CDR3 has 14 amino acids. CDR3 residues: CASTGGTPSGEQFF. CDR3 nucleotide sequence: TGTGCCAGCACCGGGGGGACCCCTTCAGGTGAGCAGTTCTTC.

The chain employs TRBV28 and TRBJ2-5, with 11 bases matching TRBD2. The germline gives CDR1 MDHEN, CDR2 SYDVKM. The CDR3 runs to 19 residues. Trimming cost V 5 bases and J 0 bases; bases outside gene matches: 14. This chain's CDR3 is CASSDVPGTSGPYQETQYF. The CDR3 DNA is TGTGCCAGCAGTGACGTACCCGGGACTAGCGGCCCCTACCAAGAGACCCAGTACTTC. Filled out from reference TRBV28 and TRBJ2-5, the complete variable domain reads DVKVTQSSRYLVKRTGEKVFLECVQDMDHENMFWYRQDPGLGLRLIYFSYDVKMKEKGDIPEGYSVSREKKERFSLILESASTNQTSMYLCASSDVPGTSGPYQETQYFGPGTRLLVL.

This clone showed up just a few times. The rearrangement links TRBV7-9 to TRBJ2-1, with 7 bases lining up with TRBD1. The CDR3 is 17 amino acids. Germline V gene lookup returns CDR1 SEHNR and CDR2 FQNEAQ (reference sequence). V lost 5 bases to trimming and J lost 0 bases; unmatched junction nucleotides: 10. The DNA for the CDR3 is TGTGCCAGCAGCCCAAAAGGACAGGCTAGCTCCTACAATGAGCAGTTCTTC. Encoded protein: CASSPKGQASSYNEQFF.

The V and J genes are TRBV6-5 and TRBJ1-1; weak D call: TRBD1 (6 bases). The germline V and J ends were trimmed by 7 bases and 0 bases, with 15 bases remaining between them. This CDR3 has 15 residues. Germline CDR1 reads MNHEY; CDR2 reads SVGAGI. The CDR3 coding sequence is TGTGCCAGCACCCAAGGGGGACATATGAACACTGAAGCTTTCTTT. It yields the protein CASTQGGHMNTEAFF.

This chain uses TRBV3-1 (or the pseudogene TRBV3-2) with TRBJ2-5; 13 positions agree with TRBD2. The V gene end was trimmed by 4 bases and the J gene end by 5 bases; junction bases not matched to a gene: 13. CDR1 and CDR2 (germline): LGHDT, YNNKEL (reference sequence). CDR3 length equals 18 residues. This CDR3 is CASSLTDGLAGEGETQYF. CDR3 in DNA: TGTGCCAGCAGCCTGACCGATGGACTAGCGGGGGAGGGCGAGACCCAGTACTTC.

V usage is TRBV5-4 and J usage is TRBJ2-1; a possible D gene is TRBD1 (5 bases). This CDR3 is 15 amino acids long. V was shortened by 3 bases and J by 1 base, with 11 bases between the two germline ends. Per the germline V gene, CDR1 is SGHNT and CDR2 is YYREEE (reference sequence). In nucleotides, the CDR3 is TGTGCCAGCAGCTCCGGACAACAATCCTACAATGAGCAGTTCTTC. Its protein is CASSSGQQSYNEQFF. The whole variable domain, remainder taken from reference TRBV5-4 and TRBJ2-1, is ETGVTQSPTHLIKTRGQQVTLRCSSQSGHNTVSWYQQALGQGPQFIFQYYREEENGRGNFPPRFSGLQFPNYSSELNVNALELDDSALYLCASSSGQQSYNEQFFGPGTRLTVL.

The genes are TRBV5-1 and TRBJ2-5; the D gene is possibly TRBD2 (5 bases). Trimming removed 0 bases from V and 5 bases from J, with 14 bases in between. CDR3 length equals 15 residues. The germline gives CDR1 SGHRS, CDR2 YFSETQ. CDR3 in amino acids: CASSLALGAGETQYF. CDR3 nucleotides: TGCGCCAGCAGCTTGGCCTTGGGCGCGGGTGAGACCCAGTACTTC. Filled out from reference TRBV5-1 and TRBJ2-5, the complete variable domain reads KAGVTQTPRYLIKTRGQQVTLSCSPISGHRSVSWYQQTPGQGLQFLFEYFSETQRNKGNFPGRFSGRQFSNSRSEMNVSTLELGDSALYLCASSLALGAGETQYFGPGTRLLVL.

The chain couples TRBV6-2 or TRBV6-3 to TRBJ1-2; weak D call: TRBD1 (6 bases). CDR1 is MNHEY and CDR2 is SVGEGT in the germline V gene. Trimming removed 6 bases at V and 4 bases at J, with 18 bases between. This CDR3 spans 15 amino acids. CDR3 sequence reads: CASSEIRGGLYGYTF. As DNA, the CDR3 is TGTGCCAGCAGCGAAATCCGGGGGGGCCTCTATGGCTACACCTTC.

The CDR3 coding sequence is TGTGCCAGCAGCTTGCACGGGACACTCAACAATGAGCAGTTCTTC. Translation: CASSLHGTLNNEQFF. The rearrangement links TRBV5-5 to TRBJ2-1; TRBD1 is a possible D gene (6 bases). V dropped 1 base and J dropped 5 bases, with 13 bases sitting between them. Per the germline V gene, CDR1 is SGHKS and CDR2 is YYEKEE (reference sequence). The CDR3 is 15 amino acids. Looking up the rest from reference TRBV5-5 and TRBJ2-1 gives the full variable domain: DAGVTQSPTHLIKTRGQQVTLRCSPISGHKSVSWYQQVLGQGPQFIFQYYEKEERGRGNFPDRFSARQFPNYSSELNVNALLLGDSALYLCASSLHGTLNNEQFFGPGTRLTVL.

The gene calls are TRBV6-1 and TRBJ2-3, with a weak D call TRBD2 (5 bases). V dropped 3 bases and J dropped 8 bases, with 21 bases sitting between them. In germline, CDR1 is MNHNS, CDR2 SASEGT. The CDR3 runs 16 residues. The CDR3 protein is CASSEFRTSDSSTQYF. In DNA form, the CDR3 reads TGTGCCAGCAGTGAGTTTCGGACGTCGGACTCCAGTACGCAGTATTTT.

In its sample, this clone was seen many times. The chain carries TRBV9 and TRBJ1-5; tentatively, D is TRBD1 (5 bases). Germline V gene lookup returns CDR1 SGDLS and CDR2 YYNGEE. The V gene lost 0 bases and the J gene lost 5 bases, with 18 bases spanning the gap. This CDR3 has 17 amino acids. The CDR3 coding sequence is TGTGCCAGCAGCGTAGGAAGTTCGCCGGAAGGGGATCAGCCCCAGCATTTT. It specifies CASSVGSSPEGDQPQHF.

This clone was found a few times. J is TRBJ1-2 and V is TRBV7-3; a possible D gene is TRBD1 (6 bases). Trimming pared 5 bases from V and 6 bases from J, leaving 16 bases between. The CDR3 totals 14 residues. Per the germline V gene, CDR1 is SGHTA and CDR2 is FQGTGA. The chain's CDR3 is CASSRDTEGDGYTF. Written as DNA, the CDR3 is TGTGCCAGCAGCCGGGACACCGAGGGAGATGGCTACACCTTC.

V usage is TRBV4-2 and J usage is TRBJ2-5, with D maybe TRBD2 (6 bases). V shed 5 bases and J shed 4 bases, with 26 bases lying between them. Germline CDR1 and CDR2: LGHNA and YNFKEQ. The CDR3 loop spans 18 amino acids. Here the CDR3 reads CASSSEGAGLPSGETQYF. Written as DNA, the CDR3 is TGTGCCAGCAGCTCAGAAGGGGCGGGACTGCCCTCGGGAGAGACCCAGTACTTC.

DNA for the CDR3: TGCAGCGCCCGGGACTCCCCGAGGGACTACACCTTC. It translates to CSARDSPRDYTF. This chain joins TRBV29-1 and TRBJ1-2, with D maybe TRBD1 (5 bases). The ends were cut back, 7 bases at V and 10 bases at J, with 19 bases in the middle. The CDR3 extends over 12 amino acids. Germline-derived CDR1 and CDR2 are SQVTM and ANQGSEA.

This clone was observed a few times. The V and J genes are TRBV3-1 (or the pseudogene TRBV3-2) and TRBJ2-3; D is ambiguous. Germline values: CDR1 LGHDT, CDR2 YNNKEL (reference sequence). This CDR3 region has 14 residues. The V and J ends lost 4 bases and 4 bases respectively, with 12 bases between them. The DNA for the CDR3 is TGTGCCAGCAGCCTGGCTAGAATTTCAGATACGCAGTATTTT. This sequence encodes CASSLARISDTQYF.

The V call is TRBV27, the J call TRBJ1-3; TRBD1 is a possible D gene (5 bases). This CDR3 is built from 15 residues. Trimming removed 5 bases from V and 4 bases from J, with 15 bases in between. Germline CDR1 MNHEY, CDR2 SMNVEV (reference sequence). This chain's CDR3 is CASSPLLGAGNTIYF. DNA for the CDR3: TGTGCCAGCAGTCCCCTGTTAGGGGCCGGAAACACCATATATTTT.

This clone was seen a few times. CDR3 sequence (DNA): TGTGCCAGCAGTTACCAAGTGGGAGGGTTGGAAAATGAGCAGTTCTTC. It codes for CASSYQVGGLENEQFF. The chain uses TRBV6-2 or TRBV6-3 and TRBJ2-1; 7 bases line up with TRBD2. The CDR3 covers 16 residues. CDR1 MNHEY and CDR2 SVGEGT come from the germline V gene. J was trimmed by 7 bases and V by 2 bases; bases with no gene match: 11.

This clone was observed a single time. This sequence joins TRBV5-6 and TRBJ1-4; 8 nucleotides align to TRBD1. The germline V gene encodes CDR1 SGHDT and CDR2 YYEEEE. The V and J ends lost 1 base and 5 bases, in that order; junction bases with no gene match: 10. The CDR3 is 17 residues long. The CDR3 DNA is TGTGCCAGCAGCTTGTTCCGGGACAGGCCGCCGAATGAAAAACTGTTTTTT. Protein sequence: CASSLFRDRPPNEKLFF.

The chain is built from TRBV11-1 and TRBJ2-7; the D is unclear. This CDR3 comprises 15 residues. Germline loops: CDR1 SGHAT, CDR2 FQDESV (reference sequence). Trimming shortened V by 3 bases and J by 0 bases, and 12 bases separated the two germline ends. This chain's CDR3 is CASSFGNPYSYEQYF. The CDR3 DNA is TGTGCCAGCAGCTTCGGTAATCCCTACTCCTACGAGCAGTACTTC.

This clone turned up a few times. The chain recombines TRBV10-3 with TRBJ1-2, with 9 nucleotides matching TRBD1. There are 14 residues in the CDR3. CDR1 and CDR2 (germline): ENHRY, SYGVKD. Trimming took 3 bases from V and 4 from J; bases not matched to a gene: 3. In DNA, the CDR3 is TGTGCCATCAGTGATGGGGACAGGGTCTATGGCTACACCTTC. Protein: CAISDGDRVYGYTF.